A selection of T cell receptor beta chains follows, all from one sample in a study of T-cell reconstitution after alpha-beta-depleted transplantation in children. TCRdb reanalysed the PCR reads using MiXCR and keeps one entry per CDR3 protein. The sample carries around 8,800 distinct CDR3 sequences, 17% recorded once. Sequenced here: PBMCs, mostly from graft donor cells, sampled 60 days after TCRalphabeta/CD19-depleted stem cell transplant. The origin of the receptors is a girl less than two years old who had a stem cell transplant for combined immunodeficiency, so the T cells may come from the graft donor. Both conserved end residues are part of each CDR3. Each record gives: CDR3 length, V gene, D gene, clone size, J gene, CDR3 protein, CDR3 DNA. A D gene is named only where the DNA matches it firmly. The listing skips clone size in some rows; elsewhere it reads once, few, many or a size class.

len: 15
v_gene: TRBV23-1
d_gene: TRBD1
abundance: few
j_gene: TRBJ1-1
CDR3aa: CASSRGTGRNTEAFF
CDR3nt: TGCGCCAGCAGTCGCGGGACAGGGAGGAACACTGAAGCTTTCTTT

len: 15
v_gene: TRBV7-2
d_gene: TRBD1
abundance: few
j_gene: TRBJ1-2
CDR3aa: CASSLDRGRLRGYTF
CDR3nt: TGTGCCAGCAGCTTGGACAGGGGGCGCCTTCGGGGCTACACCTTC

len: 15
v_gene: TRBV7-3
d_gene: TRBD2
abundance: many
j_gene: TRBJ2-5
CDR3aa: CASSLYGTRTETQYF
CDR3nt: TGTGCCAGCAGCTTATATGGGACTAGGACAGAGACCCAGTACTTC

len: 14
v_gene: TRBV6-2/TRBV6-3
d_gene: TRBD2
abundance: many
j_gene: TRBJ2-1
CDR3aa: CASRLAGGYNEQFF
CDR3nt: TGTGCCAGCAGGCTAGCGGGAGGATACAATGAGCAGTTCTTC

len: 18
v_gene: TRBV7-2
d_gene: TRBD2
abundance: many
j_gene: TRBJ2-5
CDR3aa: CASSLGLGGGRAAKTQYF
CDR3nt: TGTGCCAGCAGCTTAGGGCTCGGAGGCGGGAGGGCCGCGAAGACCCAGTACTTC

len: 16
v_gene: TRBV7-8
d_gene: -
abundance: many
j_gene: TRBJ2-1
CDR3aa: CASSLDPASSYNEQFF
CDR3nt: TGTGCCAGCAGCTTAGACCCTGCGAGCTCCTACAATGAGCAGTTCTTC

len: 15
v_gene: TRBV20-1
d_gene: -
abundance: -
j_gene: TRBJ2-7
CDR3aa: CSSVWGGGISYEQYF
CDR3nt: TGCAGTTCGGTATGGGGGGGCGGCATCTCCTACGAGCAGTACTTC

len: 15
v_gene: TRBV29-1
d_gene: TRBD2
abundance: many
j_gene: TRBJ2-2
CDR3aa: CSVTRAGANTGELFF
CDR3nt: TGCAGCGTTACCCGAGCGGGGGCGAACACCGGGGAGCTGTTTTTT

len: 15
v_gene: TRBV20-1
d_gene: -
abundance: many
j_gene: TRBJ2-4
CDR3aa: CSAPEWKGAKNIQYF
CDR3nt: TGCAGTGCTCCCGAATGGAAAGGGGCCAAAAACATTCAGTACTTC

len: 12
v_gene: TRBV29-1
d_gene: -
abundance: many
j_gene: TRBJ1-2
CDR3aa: CSVGQDDYGYTF
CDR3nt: TGCAGCGTTGGACAGGACGACTATGGCTACACCTTC

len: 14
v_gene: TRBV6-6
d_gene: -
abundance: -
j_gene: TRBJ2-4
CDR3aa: CASSYEGGGNIQYF
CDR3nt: TGTGCCAGCAGTTACGAGGGTGGGGGGAACATTCAGTACTTC